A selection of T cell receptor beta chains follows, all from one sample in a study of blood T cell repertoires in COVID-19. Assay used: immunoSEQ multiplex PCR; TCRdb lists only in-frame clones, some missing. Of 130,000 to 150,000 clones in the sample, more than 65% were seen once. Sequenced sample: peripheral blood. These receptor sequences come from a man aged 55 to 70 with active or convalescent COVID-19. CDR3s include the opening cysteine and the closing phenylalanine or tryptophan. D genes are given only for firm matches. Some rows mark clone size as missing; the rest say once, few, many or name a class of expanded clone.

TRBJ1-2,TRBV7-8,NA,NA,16,TGTGCCAGCAGCGATCATGGGGCAGGAGTTGGCTATGGCTACACCTTC,CASSDHGAGVGYGYTF
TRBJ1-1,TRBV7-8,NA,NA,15,TGTGCCAGCAGCTTAGCGGTTGGGGGGGCCACTGAAGCTTTCTTT,CASSLAVGGATEAFF
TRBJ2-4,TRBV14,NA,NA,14,TGTGCCAGCAGCCAACTCGAAGGCTCGCGGGGCAAGTACTTC,CASSQLEGSRGKYF
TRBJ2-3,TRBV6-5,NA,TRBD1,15,TGTGCCAGCACTCGGACAGGGGCTAGCACAGATACGCAGTATTTT,CASTRTGASTDTQYF
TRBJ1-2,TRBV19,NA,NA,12,TGTGCCAGTATGGGGGGGTTTTATGGCTACACCTTC,CASMGGFYGYTF
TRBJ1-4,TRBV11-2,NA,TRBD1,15,TGTGCCAGCAGCCCCCCAACAGGGGGTAATGAAAAACTGTTTTTT,CASSPPTGGNEKLFF
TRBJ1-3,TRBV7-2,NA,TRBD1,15,TGTGCCAGCAGCTCGTTACAGGGGGTTGGAAACACCATATATTTT,CASSSLQGVGNTIYF
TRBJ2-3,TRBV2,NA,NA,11,TGTGCCAGTTTGGGAGCGGATACGCAGTATTTT,CASLGADTQYF
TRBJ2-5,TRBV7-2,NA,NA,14,TGTGCCAGCAGCTTAATGGGTCTGAGGGAGACCCAGTACTTC,CASSLMGLRETQYF
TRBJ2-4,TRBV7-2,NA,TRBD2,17,TGTGCCAGCAGCCTCATAGCGGGGGGCGGGGCCAAAAACATTCAGTACTTC,CASSLIAGGGAKNIQYF
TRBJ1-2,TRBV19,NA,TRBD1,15,TGTGCCAGTAGTAACCGACAGGGGGCTAACTATGGCTACACCTTC,CASSNRQGANYGYTF
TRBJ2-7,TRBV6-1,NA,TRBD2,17,TGTGCCAGCAGTGAGACCGCCCGACTAGCGGGGATCTACGAGCAGTACTTC,CASSETARLAGIYEQYF
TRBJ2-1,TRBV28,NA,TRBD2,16,TGTGCCAGCAGTTTAAGGTACGGGAGGGATTACAATGAGCAGTTCTTC,CASSLRYGRDYNEQFF
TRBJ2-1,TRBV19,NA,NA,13,TGTGCCAGTAGTATGTGGCTTTACAATGAGCAGTTCTTC,CASSMWLYNEQFF
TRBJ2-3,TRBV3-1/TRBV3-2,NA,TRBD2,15,TGTGCCAGCAGCCAAGTAGCGGGGGCCCGGAGTGCGCAGTATTTT,CASSQVAGARSAQYF
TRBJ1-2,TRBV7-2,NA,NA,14,TGTGCCAGCAGCTTAGCGATCAGGGGCAATGGCTACACCTTC,CASSLAIRGNGYTF
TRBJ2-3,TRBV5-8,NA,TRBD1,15,TGTGCCAGCAGCTTGGAGGACAGGGTGACAGATACGCAGTATTTT,CASSLEDRVTDTQYF
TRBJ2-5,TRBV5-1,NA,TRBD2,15,TGCGCCAGCAGCACCTCGCTAGCGGTACAAGAGACCCAGTACTTC,CASSTSLAVQETQYF
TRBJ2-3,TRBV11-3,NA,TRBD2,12,TGTGCCAGCGGGGGGGAGAGGGATACGCAGTATTTT,CASGGERDTQYF
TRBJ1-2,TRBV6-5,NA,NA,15,TGTGCCAGCAGTTACTCCGGAAGCGCTAACTATGGCTACACCTTC,CASSYSGSANYGYTF
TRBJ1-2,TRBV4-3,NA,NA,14,TGCGCCAGCAGCCAAGATACGGGTAACTATGGCTACACCTTC,CASSQDTGNYGYTF
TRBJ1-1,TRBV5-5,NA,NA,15,TGTGCCAGCAGCTTGGAAGGGGAAATGGACACTGAAGCTTTCTTT,CASSLEGEMDTEAFF
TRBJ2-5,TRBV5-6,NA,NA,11,TGTGCCAGCAGCTTCATGGAGACCCAGTACTTC,CASSFMETQYF
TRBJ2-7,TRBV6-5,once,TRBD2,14,TGTGCCAGCGCAAGCGGGGTTCGCTCCTACGAGCAGTACTTC,CASASGVRSYEQYF
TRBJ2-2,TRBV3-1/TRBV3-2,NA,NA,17,TGTGCCAGCAGCTTAAGGACTCACTCTCTTGTAGCCGGGGAGCTGTTTTTT,CASSLRTHSLVAGELFF
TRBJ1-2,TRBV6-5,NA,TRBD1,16,TGTGCCAGCAGTTACCGGGACAGCCGATCTAACTATGGCTACACCTTC,CASSYRDSRSNYGYTF
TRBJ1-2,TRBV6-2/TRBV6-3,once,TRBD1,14,TGTGCCAGCAGTAAGACAGGGAGAACATATGGCTACACCTTC,CASSKTGRTYGYTF
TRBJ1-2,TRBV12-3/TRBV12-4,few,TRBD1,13,TGTGCCAGCAGTCATGGACAGGGATTGGGCTACACCTTC,CASSHGQGLGYTF
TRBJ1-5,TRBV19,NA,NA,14,TGTGCCAGTAGTTTCTTGGGGGCGAGACAGCCCCAGCATTTT,CASSFLGARQPQHF
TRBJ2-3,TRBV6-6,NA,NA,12,TGTGCCAGCAGTTACCTAACAGATACGCAGTATTTT,CASSYLTDTQYF
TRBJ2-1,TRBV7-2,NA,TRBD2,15,TGTGCCAGCAGCGCCATAGCGGGAGGCGGCAATGAGCAGTTCTTC,CASSAIAGGGNEQFF
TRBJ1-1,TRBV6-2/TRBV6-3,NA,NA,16,TGTGCCAGCAGTTACTCAAACACGTCTCAGAACACTGAAGCTTTCTTT,CASSYSNTSQNTEAFF
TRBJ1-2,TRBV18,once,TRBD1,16,TGTGCCAGCTCACCGGGGACAGGGGGCTTAGCCTATGGCTACACCTTC,CASSPGTGGLAYGYTF
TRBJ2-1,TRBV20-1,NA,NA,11,TGCAGTGCTACTATAGACAATGAGCAGTTCTTC,CSATIDNEQFF
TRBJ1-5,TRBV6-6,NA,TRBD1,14,TGTGCCAGCGGGACAGGGGTCGGCAATCAGCCCCAGCATTTT,CASGTGVGNQPQHF
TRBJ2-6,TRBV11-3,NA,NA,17,TGTGCCAGCAGCTTAGGGGCCCTTCTTACTGGGGCCAACGTCCTGACTTTC,CASSLGALLTGANVLTF
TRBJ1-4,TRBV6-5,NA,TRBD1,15,TGTGCCAGCAGTTACACCAGGGGGACTAATGAAAAACTGTTTTTT,CASSYTRGTNEKLFF